This is a list of T cell receptor beta chains from one sample in a study of blood T cell repertoires in COVID-19. Produced via immunoSEQ multiplex PCR; TCRdb's table is partial and in-frame only. Of roughly 400,000 clones listed, roughly nine tenths are singletons. Sequencing was done on a sample of PBMCs or T cells enriched from blood (not recorded which). All receptors come from a man aged 25 to 45 who had recovered from COVID-19. Each CDR3 is given with its conserved first and last residue. A D gene is named only where the DNA matches it firmly. Not every row has a clone size; where given, it reads once, few, many or a size class.

CAWSEVAGSYEQYF,TGTGCCTGGAGTGAGGTTGCAGGTTCCTACGAGCAGTACTTC,TRBJ2-7,TRBV30,14,.,.
CASSLRGGGDPDTQYF,TGTGCCAGCAGCCTACGGGGAGGGGGAGACCCAGATACGCAGTATTTT,TRBJ2-3,TRBV4-2,16,.,.
CASSFPAGGFYEQYF,TGTGCCAGCAGCTTCCCAGCGGGGGGATTCTACGAGCAGTACTTC,TRBJ2-7,TRBV7-9,15,.,TRBD2
CASSWTSSGEQYF,TGTGCCAGCAGTTGGACTAGCAGCGGCGAGCAGTACTTC,TRBJ2-7,TRBV28,13,.,TRBD2
CASSSIADSYNEQFF,TGTGCCAGCAGTTCCATAGCGGACTCCTACAATGAGCAGTTCTTC,TRBJ2-1,TRBV28,15,many,.
CASSDSSGGGYNEQFF,TGTGCCAGCAGTGACTCGAGCGGGGGGGGTTACAATGAGCAGTTCTTC,TRBJ2-1,TRBV6-4,16,.,TRBD2
CASSDSSGVLEQYF,TGTGCCAGCAGTGATTCGTCAGGGGTTCTCGAGCAGTACTTC,TRBJ2-7,TRBV6-1,14,.,.
CASRRQNTGELFF,TGTGCCAGCAGGAGACAGAACACCGGGGAGCTGTTTTTT,TRBJ2-2,TRBV6-5,13,.,.
CASSFIELVGADTQYF,TGTGCCAGCAGCTTTATAGAACTAGTTGGGGCAGATACGCAGTATTTT,TRBJ2-3,TRBV5-4,16,.,.
CASSPDYRGNTEAFF,TGTGCCAGCAGCCCTGACTACAGGGGGAACACTGAAGCTTTCTTT,TRBJ1-1,TRBV5-5,15,.,TRBD1
CASSLQAGEPGANVLTF,TGTGCCAGCAGCTTACAAGCGGGGGAGCCTGGGGCCAACGTCCTGACTTTC,TRBJ2-6,TRBV11-2,17,.,TRBD2
CASSFRGASSSGRRETQYF,TGTGCCAGCAGTTTCAGGGGGGCGTCGTCTAGCGGGAGAAGGGAGACCCAGTACTTC,TRBJ2-5,TRBV28,19,.,TRBD2
CASSLGSTGGQETQYF,TGTGCCAGCAGTCTCGGGAGTACTGGGGGCCAAGAGACCCAGTACTTC,TRBJ2-5,TRBV28,16,.,.
CASSPTSGRGTGELFF,TGTGCCAGCAGCCCTACTAGCGGGAGGGGCACCGGGGAGCTGTTTTTT,TRBJ2-2,TRBV11-2,16,.,TRBD2
CASSFDSWGQNEKLFF,TGCGCCAGCAGCTTCGACAGTTGGGGCCAGAATGAAAAACTGTTTTTT,TRBJ1-4,TRBV5-1,16,once,.
CASSTRSISNQPQHF,TGTGCCAGTAGTACTCGGTCTATCTCAAATCAGCCCCAGCATTTT,TRBJ1-5,TRBV19,15,.,.
CASSKGYVSYTF,TGTGCCAGCAGTAAGGGGTACGTCAGCTACACCTTC,TRBJ1-2,TRBV28,12,few,.
CAASPGTSGRGFYNEQFF,TGTGCCGCATCCCCCGGGACTAGCGGGAGGGGGTTCTACAATGAGCAGTTCTTC,TRBJ2-1,TRBV6-4,18,.,TRBD2
CASSPALRVAEQFF,TGTGCCAGCAGCCCAGCCCTCAGGGTGGCTGAGCAGTTCTTC,TRBJ2-1,TRBV28,14,.,.
CASSLRSNQPQHF,TGTGCCAGCAGTTTGAGGAGCAATCAGCCCCAGCATTTT,TRBJ1-5,TRBV28,13,.,.
CSVGTGGNQPQHF,TGCAGCGTGGGGACAGGGGGAAATCAGCCCCAGCATTTT,TRBJ1-5,TRBV29-1,13,.,TRBD1
CASSEFGGYTF,TGTGCCAGCAGTGAGTTCGGTGGCTACACCTTC,TRBJ1-2,TRBV6-1,11,.,.
CASSLAGTAYSPLHF,TGTGCCAGCAGCCTAGCCGGGACAGCGTATTCACCCCTCCACTTT,TRBJ1-6,TRBV14,15,once,TRBD1
CASSSRQTNTEAFF,TGTGCCAGCAGCTCACGACAGACGAACACTGAAGCTTTCTTT,TRBJ1-1,TRBV9,14,.,.
CASSPAAGRETQYF,TGTGCCAGCTCACCCGCCGCGGGGAGGGAGACCCAGTACTTC,TRBJ2-5,TRBV18,14,.,.
CATSVFIATNEKLFF,TGTGCCACCAGCGTCTTTATAGCAACTAATGAAAAACTGTTTTTT,TRBJ1-4,TRBV15,15,.,.
CASRHGTTGEFYEQYF,TGTGCCAGCAGGCATGGAACGACAGGAGAGTTCTACGAGCAGTACTTC,TRBJ2-7,TRBV5-4,16,.,.
CATSRDRDKEVYSNQPQHF,TGTGCCACCAGCAGAGATAGAGACAAGGAGGTTTATAGCAATCAGCCCCAGCATTTT,TRBJ1-5,TRBV15,19,.,.
CASHSTGVNQPQHF,TGTGCCAGCCATTCGACAGGAGTCAATCAGCCCCAGCATTTT,TRBJ1-5,TRBV7-9,14,.,.
CASSDLLKGGLGNTIYF,TGTGCCAGCAGTGACCTCTTGAAAGGGGGCCTCGGAAACACCATATATTTT,TRBJ1-3,TRBV6-4,17,.,TRBD1
CASRLRDRGGTHF,TGTGCCAGCAGACTCCGGGACAGGGGCGGAACCCACTTC,TRBJ2-7,TRBV28,13,.,TRBD1
CAIVDGTSGKEEQFF,TGTGCCATCGTGGACGGGACTAGCGGGAAGGAGGAGCAGTTCTTC,TRBJ2-1,TRBV10-3,15,.,TRBD2